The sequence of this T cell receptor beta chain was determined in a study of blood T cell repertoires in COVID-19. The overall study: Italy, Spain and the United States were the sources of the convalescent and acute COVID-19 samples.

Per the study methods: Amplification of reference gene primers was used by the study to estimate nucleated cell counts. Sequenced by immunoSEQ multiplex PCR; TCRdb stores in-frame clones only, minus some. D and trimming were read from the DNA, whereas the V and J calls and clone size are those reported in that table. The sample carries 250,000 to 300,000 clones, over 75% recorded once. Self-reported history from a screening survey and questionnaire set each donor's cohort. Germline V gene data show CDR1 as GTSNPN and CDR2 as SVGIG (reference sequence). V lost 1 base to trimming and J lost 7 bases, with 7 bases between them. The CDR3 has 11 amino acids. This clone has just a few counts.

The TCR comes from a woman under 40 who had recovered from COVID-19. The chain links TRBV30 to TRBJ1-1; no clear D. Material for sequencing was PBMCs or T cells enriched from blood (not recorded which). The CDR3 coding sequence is TGTGCCTGGAGTGAACAGATTGAAGCTTTCTTT. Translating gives CAWSEQIEAFF.